This T cell receptor (beta chain) was recorded in a study of cytomegalovirus exposure and HLA in healthy donors. Across the whole study: Prior work identified some 120 million unique TCR beta sequences in 150 million to 200 million T cells. Findings of the study overall: The productive fraction for most TCR beta V segments was about 87% or about 30% in an earlier analysis.

The PCR ran on 60 Vbeta and 13 Jbeta primers. Sequencing was performed with immunoSEQ multiplex PCR; in TCRdb, only in-frame clones are kept and a portion is missing. The sample yields over 100,000 clones, about 80% seen once. About this clone itself: Its target is unknown.

The CDR3 spans 15 residues. Germline V CDR1 and CDR2: MNHEY, SVGAGI. Deletions cut 6 bases from V and 7 bases from J, with 19 bases between. The sequence derives from a woman aged 40 to 50 in good health and CMV-seropositive. Sequenced input: PBMCs. The chain joins TRBV6-5 to TRBJ2-1; a weak D match, TRBD2 (7 bases). The CDR3 DNA is TGTGCCAGCAGCCTCGGGGGGCTTTCGGGGAATGAGCAGTTCTTC. Its protein product is CASSLGGLSGNEQFF.